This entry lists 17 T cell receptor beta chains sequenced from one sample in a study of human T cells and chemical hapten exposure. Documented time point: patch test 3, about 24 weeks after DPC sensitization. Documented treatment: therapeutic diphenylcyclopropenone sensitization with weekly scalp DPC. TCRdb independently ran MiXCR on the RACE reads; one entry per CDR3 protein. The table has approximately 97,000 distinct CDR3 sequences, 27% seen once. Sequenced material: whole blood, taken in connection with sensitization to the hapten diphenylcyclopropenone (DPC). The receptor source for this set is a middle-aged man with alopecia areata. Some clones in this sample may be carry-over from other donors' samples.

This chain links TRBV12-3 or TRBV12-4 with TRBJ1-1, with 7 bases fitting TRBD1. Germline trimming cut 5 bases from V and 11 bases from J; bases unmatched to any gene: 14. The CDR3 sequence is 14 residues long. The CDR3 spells CASSDREQGRQAFF. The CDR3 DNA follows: TGTGCCAGCAGTGACCGGGAACAGGGGCGGCAGGCTTTCTTT.

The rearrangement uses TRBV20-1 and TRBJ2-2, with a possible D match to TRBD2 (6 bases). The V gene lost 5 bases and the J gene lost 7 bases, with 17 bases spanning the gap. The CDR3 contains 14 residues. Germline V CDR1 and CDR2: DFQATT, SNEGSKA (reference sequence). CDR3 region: CSALGGLAHGELFF. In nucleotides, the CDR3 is TGCAGTGCTCTCGGAGGCCTAGCGCACGGGGAGCTGTTTTTT.

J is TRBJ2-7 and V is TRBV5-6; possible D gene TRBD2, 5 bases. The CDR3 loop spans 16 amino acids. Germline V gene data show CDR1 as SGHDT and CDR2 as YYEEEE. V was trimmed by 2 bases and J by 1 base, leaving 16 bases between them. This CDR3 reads CASSFRGNVLSYEQYF. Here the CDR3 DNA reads TGTGCCAGCAGCTTCCGGGGTAATGTCTTGTCCTACGAGCAGTACTTC.

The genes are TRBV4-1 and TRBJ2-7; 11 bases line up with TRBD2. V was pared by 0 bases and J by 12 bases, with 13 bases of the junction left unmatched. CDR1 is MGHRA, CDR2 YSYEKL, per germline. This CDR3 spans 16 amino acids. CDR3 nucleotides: TGCGCCAGCAGCCAAGATGACCTGCTAGCGGGAGGCCCGCGGTACTTC. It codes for CASSQDDLLAGGPRYF.

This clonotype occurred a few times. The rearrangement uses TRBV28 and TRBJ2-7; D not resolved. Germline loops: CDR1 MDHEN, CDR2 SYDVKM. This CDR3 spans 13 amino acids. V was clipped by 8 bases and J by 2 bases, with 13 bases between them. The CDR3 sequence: CASSPMKAYEQYF. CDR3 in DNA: TGTGCCAGCTCCCCCATGAAGGCCTACGAGCAGTACTTC. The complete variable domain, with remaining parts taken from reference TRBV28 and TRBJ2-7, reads DVKVTQSSRYLVKRTGEKVFLECVQDMDHENMFWYRQDPGLGLRLIYFSYDVKMKEKGDIPEGYSVSREKKERFSLILESASTNQTSMYLCASSPMKAYEQYFGPGTRLTVT.

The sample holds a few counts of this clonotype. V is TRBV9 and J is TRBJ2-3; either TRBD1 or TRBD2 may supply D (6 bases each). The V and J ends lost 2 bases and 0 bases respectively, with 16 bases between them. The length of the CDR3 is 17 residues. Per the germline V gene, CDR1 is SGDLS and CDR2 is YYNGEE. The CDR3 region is CASSVLGGTSSTDTQYF. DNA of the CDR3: TGTGCCAGCAGCGTGTTAGGGGGGACCTCTAGCACAGATACGCAGTATTTT.

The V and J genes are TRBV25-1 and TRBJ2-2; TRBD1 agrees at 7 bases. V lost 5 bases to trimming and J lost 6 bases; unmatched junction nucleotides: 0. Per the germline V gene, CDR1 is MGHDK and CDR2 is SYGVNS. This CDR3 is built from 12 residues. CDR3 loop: CASSTGAGELFF. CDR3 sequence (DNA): TGTGCCAGCAGTACAGGGGCCGGGGAGCTGTTTTTT.

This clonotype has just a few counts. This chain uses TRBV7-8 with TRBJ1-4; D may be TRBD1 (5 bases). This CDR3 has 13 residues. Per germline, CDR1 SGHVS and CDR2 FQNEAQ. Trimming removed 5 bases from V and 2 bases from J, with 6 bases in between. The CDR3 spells CASSRQTNEKLFF. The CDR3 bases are TGTGCCAGCAGCCGACAGACTAATGAAAAACTGTTTTTT.

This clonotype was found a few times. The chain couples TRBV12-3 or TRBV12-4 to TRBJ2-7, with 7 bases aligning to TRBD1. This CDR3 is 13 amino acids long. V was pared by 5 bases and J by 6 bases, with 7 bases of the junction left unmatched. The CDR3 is CASSQTGVSEQYF. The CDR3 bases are TGTGCCAGCAGTCAAACAGGGGTTAGCGAGCAGTACTTC.

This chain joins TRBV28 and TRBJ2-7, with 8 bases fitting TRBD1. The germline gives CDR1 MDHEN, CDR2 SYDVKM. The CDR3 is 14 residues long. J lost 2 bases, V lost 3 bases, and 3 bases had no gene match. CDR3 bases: TGTGCCAGCAGTTTCTTGGGACAGGCCTACGAGCAGTACTTC. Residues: CASSFLGQAYEQYF.

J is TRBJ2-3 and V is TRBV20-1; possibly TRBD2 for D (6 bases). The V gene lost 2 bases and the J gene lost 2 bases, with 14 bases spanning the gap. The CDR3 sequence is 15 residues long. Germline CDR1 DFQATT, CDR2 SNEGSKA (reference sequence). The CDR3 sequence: CSARSLAEVTDTQYF. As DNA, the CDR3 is TGCAGTGCTAGATCATTAGCGGAGGTCACAGATACGCAGTATTTT.

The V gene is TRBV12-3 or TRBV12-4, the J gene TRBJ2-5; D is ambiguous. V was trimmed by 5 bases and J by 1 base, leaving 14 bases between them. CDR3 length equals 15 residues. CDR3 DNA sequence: TGTGCCAGCAGTACCGACATTGCAGCCCAAGAGACCCAGTACTTC. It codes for CASSTDIAAQETQYF.

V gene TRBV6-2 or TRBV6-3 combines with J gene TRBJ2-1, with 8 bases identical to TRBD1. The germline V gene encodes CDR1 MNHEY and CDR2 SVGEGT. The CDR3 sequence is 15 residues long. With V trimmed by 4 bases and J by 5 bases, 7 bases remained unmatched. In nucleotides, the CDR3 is TGTGCCAGCAGTTTACGGGGACAGGTCGACAATGAGCAGTTCTTC. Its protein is CASSLRGQVDNEQFF.

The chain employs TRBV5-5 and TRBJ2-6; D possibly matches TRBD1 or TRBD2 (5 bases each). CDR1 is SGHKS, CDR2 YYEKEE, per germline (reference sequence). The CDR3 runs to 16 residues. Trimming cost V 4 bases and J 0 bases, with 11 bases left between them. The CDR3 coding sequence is TGTGCCAGCAGCCCCGCCGGGACCTCTGGGGCCAACGTCCTGACTTTC. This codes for CASSPAGTSGANVLTF.

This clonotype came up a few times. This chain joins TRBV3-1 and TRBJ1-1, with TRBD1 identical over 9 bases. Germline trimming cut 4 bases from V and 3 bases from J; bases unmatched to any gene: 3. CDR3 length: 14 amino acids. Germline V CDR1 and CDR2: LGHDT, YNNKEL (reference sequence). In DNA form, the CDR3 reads TGTGCCAGCAGCCGGGGACAGGGCTACACTGAAGCTTTCTTT. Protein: CASSRGQGYTEAFF.

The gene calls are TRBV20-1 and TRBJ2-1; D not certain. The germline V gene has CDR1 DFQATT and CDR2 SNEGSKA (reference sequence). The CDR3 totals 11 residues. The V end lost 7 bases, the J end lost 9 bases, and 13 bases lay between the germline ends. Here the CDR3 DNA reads TGCAGTGGCTTTGCGTCAGGTGAGCAGTTCTTC. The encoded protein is CSGFASGEQFF.

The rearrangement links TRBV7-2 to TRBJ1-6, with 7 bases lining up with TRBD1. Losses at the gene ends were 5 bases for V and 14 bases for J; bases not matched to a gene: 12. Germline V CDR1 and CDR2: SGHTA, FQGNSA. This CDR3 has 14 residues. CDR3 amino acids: CASSPGTASLSLHF. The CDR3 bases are TGTGCCAGCAGCCCCGGGACAGCCAGTTTATCCCTCCACTTT.